This passage covers 23 T cell receptor beta chains from one sample sequenced in a study of prognosis after radiotherapy for stage I lung cancer. CDR3 of TCR beta was amplified from genomic DNA via a two-round multiplex PCR. Gene-specific primers for each TRBV and TRBJ gene drove first-round PCR. A single record per CDR3 protein comes from TCRdb applying MiXCR to the multiplex PCR reads. The top ten hold roughly a tenth of the sample, which has about 15,000 distinct CDR3 sequences, around a quarter seen once. The specimen comprised PBMCs, sampled before or after stereotactic body radiation therapy (not recorded which). The source is a donor aged 50 or older with non-small cell lung cancer.

This clonotype appeared once. Since a far larger clone is one base different, this is likely a read error. This chain links TRBV6-1 with TRBJ2-7, with 9 bases aligning to TRBD2. There are 14 residues in the CDR3. Germline CDR1 MNHNS, CDR2 SASEGT. J gave up 13 bases and V 7 bases, and 17 bases lay outside the gene matches. CDR3 region: CASNRREGQETHYF. CDR3 in DNA: TGTGCCAGCAACCGGCGGGAGGGCCAAGAGACCCATTACTTC.

As regards this clonotype: The junction does not match germline at one end; this may be a read error. J is TRBJ1-5 and V is TRBV6-1; a weak D match, TRBD1 (5 bases). CDR3 length: 17 amino acids. Germline lookup yields CDR1 MNHNS and CDR2 SASEGT. The chain's CDR3 is CDSRVADPRAGFQPKHF. CDR3 DNA sequence: TGTGACAGCAGAGTAGCCGACCCGAGGGCAGGGTTCCAGCCCAAGCATTTT.

To note about this clonotype: Since a far larger clone is one base different, this is likely a read error. The genes are TRBV6-4 and TRBJ1-3; a weak D match, TRBD1 (5 bases). The germline V gene has CDR1 MRHNA and CDR2 SNTAGT. The CDR3 has 17 residues. CDR3 residues: CASSYSRSGTMGNAIYF. The CDR3 bases are TGTGCCAGCAGTTACTCGAGGTCAGGGACCATGGGAAACGCCATATATTTT.

By share, this clonotype counts as medium-sized. The rearrangement uses TRBV27 and TRBJ2-2; tentatively, D is TRBD1 or TRBD2 (5 bases each). Trimming removed 1 base from V and 6 bases from J, with 18 bases in between. The length of the CDR3 is 17 residues. Germline V gene data show CDR1 as MNHEY and CDR2 as SMNVEV (reference sequence). The CDR3 DNA reads TGTGCCAGCAGTTTATTAACGCCCGCGGGCAGGGCCGGGGAGCTGTTTTTT. Its translation: CASSLLTPAGRAGELFF.

This clonotype was seen many times. The V call is TRBV20-1, the J call TRBJ1-5; D gene ambiguous. Trimming took off 0 bases at V and 2 bases at J, with 5 bases between the two ends. The CDR3 spans 13 residues. Germline assignment: CDR1 DFQATT and CDR2 SNEGSKA (reference sequence). In DNA, the CDR3 is TGCAGTGCTAGAGATTCAGGCAATCAGCCCCAGCATTTT. This encodes CSARDSGNQPQHF.

The CDR3 loop is CASSFRDGETQYF. The CDR3 DNA sequence: TGTGCCAGCAGCTTCCGGGACGGAGAGACCCAGTACTTC. This chain joins TRBV5-4 and TRBJ2-5, with D perhaps assigned TRBD1 or TRBD2 (5 bases each). Trimming took 2 bases from V and 4 from J, leaving 9 bases between them. This CDR3 region has 13 residues. CDR1 and CDR2 from the germline V gene are SGHNT and YYREEE (reference sequence).

This clonotype showed up many times. The chain has TRBV14 and TRBJ2-5, with D tentatively TRBD2 (6 bases). Deletions cut 4 bases from V and 2 bases from J, with 8 bases between. Germline V CDR1 and CDR2: SGHDN, FVKESK. This CDR3 has 13 residues. The DNA for the CDR3 is TGTGCCAGCAGCCCCGGACTACAAGAGACCCAGTACTTC. Translating it yields CASSPGLQETQYF.

In regard to this clonotype: It is likely a read error, because the conserved phenylalanine at the end of the CDR3 is missing. V and J are TRBV19 and TRBJ2-7; no reliable D call. This CDR3 has 13 amino acids. Germline CDR1 and CDR2: LNHDA and SQIVND (reference sequence). The V end lost 3 bases, the J end lost 3 bases, and 9 bases lay between the germline ends. The CDR3 bases are TGTGCCAGTAGTATTGCACCGAGCTACGAGCAGTACCTC. Its translation is CASSIAPSYEQYL.

This clonotype was counted ten times or more. This chain uses TRBV3-1 with TRBJ2-2; the D gene is possibly TRBD1 (6 bases). Germline V gives CDR1 LGHDT, CDR2 YNNKEL (reference sequence). The CDR3 loop spans 21 amino acids. V was trimmed by 4 bases and J by 2 bases, leaving 29 bases between them. CDR3 nucleotide sequence: TGTGCCAGCAGCCCTTTCCCCTACCCTGACAGGCGGTGGGGTAACACCGGGGAGCTGTTTTTT. Translating gives CASSPFPYPDRRWGNTGELFF.

This clonotype was found many times. V usage is TRBV4-1 and J usage is TRBJ2-7; 10 bases fit TRBD1. V lost 0 bases to trimming and J lost 4 bases; unmatched junction nucleotides: 6. The CDR3 is 16 residues long. Looked up from germline, CDR1 is MGHRA and CDR2 is YSYEKL. CDR3: CASSQDPGTGVYEQYF. CDR3 bases: TGCGCCAGCAGCCAAGATCCCGGGACAGGGGTGTACGAGCAGTACTTC.

This clonotype was recorded at least ten times. The chain couples TRBV18 to TRBJ2-1; perhaps TRBD1 as D (5 bases). CDR3 size: 14 residues. Trimming removed 1 base from V and 10 bases from J, with 14 bases in between. The V gene's germline CDR1 is KGHSH and CDR2 LQKENI. CDR3 in amino acids: CASSPRGSWEEQFF. For the CDR3, the DNA is TGTGCCAGCTCACCACGGGGCAGCTGGGAAGAGCAGTTCTTC.

Comments on this clonotype: The junction does not match germline at one end; this may be a read error. The chain recombines TRBV3-1 with TRBJ2-7; D remains unclear. Germline lookup yields CDR1 LGHDT and CDR2 YNNKEL (reference sequence). There are 15 residues in the CDR3. CDR3 nucleotide sequence: TGTGCCAACAGCCCCCGAGCCGACACACCACGGGAGCAGTACTTC. Encoded protein: CANSPRADTPREQYF.

The table lists this clonotype with many counts. The chain combines TRBV6-1 with TRBJ2-7; possibly TRBD2 for D (5 bases). V lost 10 bases and J lost 2, with 12 bases in between. The CDR3 is 12 amino acids. CDR1 is MNHNS and CDR2 is SASEGT in the germline V gene. This chain's CDR3 is CATGPGAYEQYF. The CDR3 bases are TGTGCCACAGGTCCCGGGGCCTACGAGCAGTACTTC.

This clonotype was detected a few times. J is TRBJ2-4 and V is TRBV5-6; D uncertain. Trimming took off 0 bases at V and 6 bases at J, with 7 bases between the two ends. The CDR3 totals 13 residues. From germline, CDR1 is SGHDT and CDR2 YYEEEE. The CDR3 reads CASSLAGRNIQYF. The CDR3 nucleotides read TGTGCCAGCAGCTTGGCCGGACGAAACATTCAGTACTTC.

This clonotype has ten or more counts. This chain connects TRBV28 to TRBJ1-1; D is unresolved. The ends were cut back, 8 bases at V and 3 bases at J, with 7 bases in the middle. Germline V gene lookup returns CDR1 MDHEN and CDR2 SYDVKM. The CDR3 extends over 11 amino acids. The CDR3 protein is CASRRDTEAFF. In DNA, the CDR3 is TGTGCCAGCCGGCGGGACACTGAAGCTTTCTTT.

This clonotype appeared many times. The chain has TRBV28 and TRBJ1-4, with TRBD1 matching over 10 bases. The J segment lost 8 bases and the V segment lost 5 bases, leaving 8 bases of the junction unmatched. This CDR3 spans 15 amino acids. The germline CDR1 and CDR2 sequences are MDHEN and SYDVKM. CDR3 amino acids: CASSQLDRGREKLFF. As DNA, the CDR3 is TGTGCCAGCAGTCAATTAGACAGGGGGCGCGAAAAACTGTTTTTT. The variable domain in full, with the rest retrieved from reference TRBV28 and TRBJ1-4, is DVKVTQSSRYLVKRTGEKVFLECVQDMDHENMFWYRQDPGLGLRLIYFSYDVKMKEKGDIPEGYSVSREKKERFSLILESASTNQTSMYLCASSQLDRGREKLFFGSGTQLSVL.

Of note for this clonotype: At one end the junction does not follow the germline gene, possibly because of a read error. The chain is built from TRBV5-1 and TRBJ1-1, with D unresolved. This CDR3 contains 14 residues. Germline assignment: CDR1 SGHRS and CDR2 YFSETQ. CDR3 DNA: TGCGCCAACAGCGCCACATGGGAAAACACTGAAGCTTTCTTT. Translating it yields CANSATWENTEAFF.

This clonotype was picked up many times. The CDR3 ends on some other residue instead of the conserved phenylalanine or tryptophan, so this is likely a read error. The chain combines TRBV12-3 or TRBV12-4 with TRBJ1-5, with D maybe TRBD1 (5 bases). The CDR3 runs to 13 residues. V was clipped by 5 bases and J by 7 bases, with 12 bases between them. CDR3 loop: CASSPGAQQPQHS. CDR3 DNA sequence: TGTGCCAGCAGTCCCGGGGCTCAGCAGCCCCAGCATTCT.

Worth noting for this clonotype: A read error may be the cause here, since a much bigger clone is one base away. Likely a read error: the CDR3 ends without its conserved phenylalanine or tryptophan. The chain joins TRBV20-1 to TRBJ2-5; D remains ambiguous. V dropped 4 bases and J dropped 3 bases, with 12 bases sitting between them. Per the germline V gene, CDR1 is DFQATT and CDR2 is SNEGSKA (reference sequence). The CDR3 consists of 13 residues. The CDR3 region is CSATTKNEETQYS. The CDR3, as DNA: TGCAGTGCTACTACTAAAAACGAAGAGACCCAGTACTCC.

As regards this clonotype: A far more abundant clone sits one base away, making this likely a read error. This chain connects TRBV6-4 to TRBJ2-7; possible D gene TRBD1, 6 bases. Germline V gene sequence: CDR1 MRHNA, CDR2 SNTAGT. V was clipped by 6 bases and J by 3 bases, with 21 bases between them. The CDR3 spans 16 residues. The CDR3 nucleotides read TGTGCCAGCAGCCTGGTGTCAGGGACACCCGACTACGAGCAGTACTTC. This codes for CASSLVSGTPDYEQYF.

Ten or more counts support this clonotype. The rearrangement joins TRBV28 to TRBJ2-7; D might be TRBD1 or TRBD2, each matching 6 bases. The germline gives CDR1 MDHEN, CDR2 SYDVKM. The CDR3 covers 17 residues. V lost 2 bases and J 5 bases, leaving 22 bases between the germline ends. The CDR3 sequence: CASSLLGRLAGEDEQYF. In nucleotides, the CDR3 is TGTGCCAGCAGTTTACTAGGTCGGTTGGCAGGGGAGGACGAGCAGTACTTC.

There are many counts of this clonotype. V is TRBV29-1 and J is TRBJ2-5; D is uncertain. This CDR3 has 14 residues. Germline V CDR1 and CDR2: SQVTM, ANQGSEA. With 2 bases removed from V and 4 bases from J, the gap between germline ends came to 14 bases. This CDR3 reads CSVERWQVPETQYF. The CDR3 bases are TGCAGCGTTGAACGGTGGCAGGTCCCAGAGACCCAGTACTTC.

Ten or more counts support this clonotype. The chain uses TRBV5-8 and TRBJ2-5; no definite D call. CDR1 and CDR2 from the germline V gene are SGHTS and YDEGEE. V was trimmed by 0 bases and J by 4 bases, leaving 16 bases between them. The CDR3 is 16 residues long. For the CDR3, the DNA is TGTGCCAGCAGCTTGGACCCAAGACGGCTTGGAGAGACCCAGTACTTC. It specifies CASSLDPRRLGETQYF.